The 10 T cell receptor beta chains below come from one sample, sequenced in a study of blood T cell repertoires in COVID-19. Sequencing was performed with immunoSEQ multiplex PCR; in TCRdb, only in-frame clones are kept and a portion is missing. The sample consists of 200,000 to 300,000 clones, 80% to 90% of them appearing once. The sample comprised peripheral blood. The origin of the receptors is a man aged 60 to 69 with acute or convalescent COVID-19.

V gene TRBV29-1 combines with J gene TRBJ1-1; D is unresolved. This CDR3 spans 12 amino acids. Trimming took off 4 bases at V and 2 bases at J, with 8 bases between the two ends. Germline CDR1 reads SQVTM; CDR2 reads ANQGSEA. The chain's CDR3 is CSVAQSNTEAFF. The CDR3 bases are TGCAGCGTTGCACAGTCTAACACTGAAGCTTTCTTT.

This rearrangement joins TRBV27 to TRBJ1-6; 7 bases align to TRBD1. Per germline, CDR1 MNHEY and CDR2 SMNVEV (reference sequence). The CDR3 is made up of 14 amino acids. The V and J ends lost 3 bases and 5 bases, in that order; junction bases with no gene match: 1. The CDR3 DNA follows: TGTGCCAGCAGTTTCAGGGGGAATAATTCACCCCTCCACTTT. It encodes CASSFRGNNSPLHF.

This clone was detected a few times. This chain uses TRBV5-5 with TRBJ1-6; weak D call: TRBD1 (5 bases). V was shortened by 5 bases and J by 4 bases, with 19 bases between the two germline ends. The germline V gene has CDR1 SGHKS and CDR2 YYEKEE (reference sequence). The length of the CDR3 is 17 residues. The CDR3 loop is CASSPTSPGVYNSPLHF. Written as DNA, the CDR3 is TGTGCCAGCAGTCCAACTTCTCCGGGGGTTTATAATTCACCCCTCCACTTT.

The chain employs TRBV7-8 and TRBJ1-5, with D unclear. The CDR3 runs to 16 residues. The V gene's germline CDR1 is SGHVS and CDR2 FQNEAQ. The V and J ends lost 4 bases and 3 bases respectively, with 16 bases between them. The CDR3 sequence: CASSSGSGRVNQPQHF. CDR3 bases: TGTGCCAGCAGCTCGGGGTCTGGCAGAGTCAATCAGCCCCAGCATTTT.

This chain links TRBV28 with TRBJ2-7, with 16 bases fitting TRBD2. The CDR3 totals 18 residues. The V gene's germline CDR1 is MDHEN and CDR2 SYDVKM. V lost 3 bases, J lost 0 bases, and 5 bases stayed unmatched. The CDR3 reads CASSLGLAGGPPSYEQYF. The CDR3 bases are TGTGCCAGCAGTTTGGGACTAGCGGGAGGGCCCCCCTCCTACGAGCAGTACTTC.

This clone was seen once. The rearrangement links TRBV5-1 to TRBJ2-7, with 7 nucleotides matching TRBD2. This CDR3 contains 15 residues. CDR1 and CDR2 from the germline V gene are SGHRS and YFSETQ. J lost 2 bases, V lost 0 bases, and 5 bases had no gene match. CDR3 bases: TGCGCCAGCAGCTTGGGACTAGCCGCAACCTACGAGCAGTACTTC. Encoded protein: CASSLGLAATYEQYF.

DNA for the CDR3: TGTGCCAGCAGTGAGACAGGGGGCTCTGGAAACACCATATATTTT. This codes for CASSETGGSGNTIYF. The V call is TRBV28, the J call TRBJ1-3; 9 bases map to TRBD1. Germline CDR1 MDHEN, CDR2 SYDVKM. After removal of 5 bases from V and 0 bases from J, the junction contained 2 bases not matched to a gene. This CDR3 is built from 15 residues.

The chain employs TRBV27 and TRBJ2-2; 9 nucleotides match TRBD1. The V segment lost 5 bases and the J segment 2 bases; nucleotides outside the gene matches: 6. This CDR3 comprises 16 residues. The germline gives CDR1 MNHEY, CDR2 SMNVEV (reference sequence). This chain's CDR3 is CASSPWTGANTGELFF. CDR3 nucleotide sequence: TGTGCCAGCAGTCCCTGGACAGGGGCTAACACCGGGGAGCTGTTTTTT.

This clone was observed a few times. The V and J genes are TRBV7-9 and TRBJ2-4; no definite D call. Germline V gene sequence: CDR1 SEHNR, CDR2 FQNEAQ (reference sequence). CDR3 size: 16 residues. Trimming pared 2 bases from V and 4 bases from J, leaving 15 bases between. The CDR3 DNA reads TGTGCCAGCAGCTTAATAACAGCCCGCAGTAAAAACATTCAGTACTTC. It specifies CASSLITARSKNIQYF.

This clone was counted a single time. CDR3 DNA: TGTGCCAGCAGTGGGGCCCGGAACACTGAAGCTTTCTTT. This translates into CASSGARNTEAFF. The V gene is TRBV12-3 or TRBV12-4, the J gene TRBJ1-1, with a tentative D call TRBD1 (5 bases). V was pared by 5 bases and J by 1 base, with 8 bases between. CDR3 length equals 13 residues.